The 32 T cell receptor beta chains given below trace back to one sample, sequenced in a study of response to subunit inactivated influenza vaccine. From the RT-PCR reads, TCRdb called clonotypes with MiXCR, one entry per CDR3 protein. The sample lists hundreds of thousands of distinct CDR3 sequences, 7.5% to 8.5% occurring once. The sample consisted of PBMCs from blood, taken about 23 months after vaccination. These receptors originate from a man between 50 and 75 years old who received an inactivated influenza vaccine.

This clonotype was seen a few times. The J gene is TRBJ1-1, the V gene TRBV2; weak D call: TRBD1 (5 bases). Per the germline V gene, CDR1 is SNHLY and CDR2 is FYNNEI. V was cut by 3 bases and J by 5 bases, with 10 bases left in between. The CDR3 totals 13 residues. CDR3 nucleotide sequence: TGTGCCAGCAGTGACGGCAGGGCGACTGAAGCTTTCTTT. As protein: CASSDGRATEAFF.

This clonotype has more than one count but fewer than ten. The chain couples TRBV7-9 to TRBJ2-1, with D perhaps matching TRBD1 (5 bases). Trimming stripped 5 bases from V and 0 bases from J, with 11 bases between. The CDR3 runs 15 residues. Germline V gives CDR1 SEHNR, CDR2 FQNEAQ (reference sequence). The CDR3 protein is CASSLPTVSYNEQFF. The DNA for the CDR3 is TGTGCCAGCAGCCTACCGACAGTCTCCTACAATGAGCAGTTCTTC.

This chain links TRBV4-3 with TRBJ2-2, with a tentative D call TRBD2 (6 bases). The germline V gene has CDR1 LGHNA and CDR2 YSLEER. V lost 3 bases, J lost 5 bases, and 16 bases lay in between. The CDR3 contains 16 residues. The CDR3 DNA sequence: TGCGCCAGCAGCCATGATATGTGGGGGGATACCGGGGAGCTGTTTTTT. This codes for CASSHDMWGDTGELFF.

This clonotype was observed a handful of times. The V and J genes are TRBV11-2 and TRBJ2-5; D could derive from TRBD1 or TRBD2 (5 bases each). The CDR3 loop spans 15 amino acids. The germline CDR1 and CDR2 sequences are SGHAT and FQNNGV. The V end lost 2 bases, the J end lost 5 bases, and 15 bases lay between the germline ends. CDR3 in amino acids: CASSLSEGRGETQYF. Here the CDR3 DNA reads TGTGCCAGCAGCTTAAGTGAGGGGAGAGGGGAGACCCAGTACTTC. Drawing the rest from reference TRBV11-2 and TRBJ2-5, the complete variable domain is EAGVAQSPRYKIIEKRQSVAFWCNPISGHATLYWYQQILGQGPKLLIQFQNNGVVDDSQLPKDRFSAERLKGVDSTLKIQPAKLEDSAVYLCASSLSEGRGETQYFGPGTRLLVL.

This clonotype showed up just a few times. The chain combines TRBV12-3 or TRBV12-4 with TRBJ2-7; maybe TRBD1 (5 bases). With 5 bases removed from V and 4 bases from J, the gap between germline ends came to 18 bases. CDR3 length: 15 amino acids. The CDR3 reads CASSRIQGTSYEQYF. In DNA, the CDR3 is TGTGCCAGCAGTCGGATCCAGGGAACTTCTTACGAGCAGTACTTC.

This clonotype was found many times. The rearrangement links TRBV24-1 to TRBJ2-2; TRBD1 matches at 8 bases. The germline V gene has CDR1 KGHDR and CDR2 SFDVKD. The CDR3 contains 15 residues. The V segment lost 12 bases and the J segment 5 bases; nucleotides outside the gene matches: 13. Here the CDR3 DNA reads TGTGCCGGTGAGGGGAGACAGGGGAGGACCGGGGAGCTGTTTTTT. Encoded protein: CAGEGRQGRTGELFF.

This clonotype was recorded at least ten times. CDR3 region: CASSYKGINQPQHF. DNA for the CDR3: TGTGCCAGCAGTTACAAGGGTATCAATCAGCCCCAGCATTTT. V and J are TRBV6-5 and TRBJ1-5; no clear D. This CDR3 contains 14 residues. Germline CDR1 MNHEY, CDR2 SVGAGI. Trimming took 2 bases from V and 3 from J, leaving 8 bases between them.

The V gene is TRBV5-6, the J gene TRBJ2-1; maybe TRBD2 (5 bases). Germline CDR1 SGHDT, CDR2 YYEEEE. The ends were cut back, 4 bases at V and 2 bases at J, with 13 bases in the middle. CDR3 length equals 15 residues. CDR3 bases: TGTGCCAGCAGCCCGAGGCGGGTCACCTACAATGAGCAGTTCTTC. Protein product: CASSPRRVTYNEQFF. Combining the CDR3 with reference TRBV5-6 and TRBJ2-1 gives the whole variable domain DAGVTQSPTHLIKTRGQQVTLRCSPKSGHDTVSWYQQALGQGPQFIFQYYEEEERQRGNFPDRFSGHQFPNYSSELNVNALLLGDSALYLCASSPRRVTYNEQFFGPGTRLTVL.

V and J are TRBV20-1 and TRBJ1-5; 8 positions match TRBD1. Germline trimming cut 2 bases from V and 2 bases from J; bases unmatched to any gene: 8. The length of the CDR3 is 16 residues. Germline V gene data show CDR1 as DFQATT and CDR2 as SNEGSKA (reference sequence). The DNA of the CDR3 is TGCAGTGCTAGACCCTCAGGGGGCCGTGGCAATCAGCCCCAGCATTTT. It yields the protein CSARPSGGRGNQPQHF.

This clonotype has only a few counts. The chain is built from TRBV20-1 and TRBJ2-7; D possibly corresponds to TRBD2 (5 bases). CDR1 and CDR2 (germline): DFQATT, SNEGSKA (reference sequence). With 3 bases removed from V and 5 bases from J, the gap between germline ends came to 8 bases. CDR3 length: 11 residues. CDR3 amino acids: CSASVANEQYF. In DNA, the CDR3 is TGCAGTGCTAGCGTAGCGAACGAGCAGTACTTC.

This rearrangement joins TRBV27 to TRBJ2-7, with a possible D match to TRBD1 (6 bases). Per germline, CDR1 MNHEY and CDR2 SMNVEV (reference sequence). The V end was cut by 6 bases, the J end by 0 bases, with 15 bases between. The CDR3 extends over 15 amino acids. This chain's CDR3 is CASSRLGDNSYEQYF. The CDR3 coding sequence is TGTGCCAGCAGCCGCTTAGGGGACAACTCCTACGAGCAGTACTTC.

This clonotype has ten or more counts. The chain employs TRBV6-5 and TRBJ2-7; D is perhaps TRBD2 (5 bases). The CDR3 is 17 residues long. The V end lost 0 bases, the J end lost 4 bases, and 19 bases lay between the germline ends. The germline CDR1 and CDR2 sequences are MNHEY and SVGAGI. The CDR3 spells CASSYSSRIAGNYEQYF. As DNA, the CDR3 is TGTGCCAGCAGTTACTCAAGTCGGATCGCCGGGAATTACGAGCAGTACTTC.

V usage is TRBV7-8 and J usage is TRBJ1-6; TRBD1 agrees at 8 bases. This CDR3 comprises 14 residues. The junction had 5 bases not matched to a gene; V was cut back by 5 bases and J by 8 bases. Germline lookup yields CDR1 SGHVS and CDR2 FQNEAQ. CDR3 sequence: CASSPRQGYSPLHF. In DNA, the CDR3 is TGTGCCAGCAGCCCCAGACAGGGGTATTCACCCCTCCACTTT.

Only a few counts were recorded for this clonotype. This chain links TRBV11-2 with TRBJ2-2; D might be TRBD2 (6 bases). CDR3 size: 14 residues. V lost 1 base, J lost 7 bases, and 10 bases lay in between. Germline V gives CDR1 SGHAT, CDR2 FQNNGV. CDR3 sequence reads: CASSLGSEGGELFF. The CDR3, as DNA: TGTGCCAGCAGCTTAGGGTCGGAGGGCGGGGAGCTGTTTTTT.

In this sample, this clonotype turned up many times. This chain connects TRBV4-2 to TRBJ2-1, with a possible D match to TRBD2 (7 bases). Germline loops: CDR1 LGHNA, CDR2 YNFKEQ. This CDR3 has 17 residues. Between the trimmed V and J ends, which lost 3 bases and 2 bases, there was a span of 17 bases. In DNA form, the CDR3 reads TGTGCCAGCAGCCAGGGGGGGCCGGGGAGCACCTACAATGAGCAGTTCTTC. As protein: CASSQGGPGSTYNEQFF.

This clonotype was counted only a few times. The CDR3 DNA is TGCGCCAGCAGCTCCAGACAGTACACAGATACGCAGTATTTT. The encoded protein is CASSSRQYTDTQYF. V gene TRBV5-1 combines with J gene TRBJ2-3; tentative D call: TRBD1 (5 bases). Trimming cost V 3 bases and J 2 bases, with 10 bases left between them. The CDR3 contains 14 residues. CDR1 SGHRS and CDR2 YFSETQ come from the germline V gene.

This clonotype has at least ten counts. V usage is TRBV5-1 and J usage is TRBJ2-2; 7 nucleotides match TRBD2. The length of the CDR3 is 15 residues. Losses at the gene ends were 0 bases for V and 6 bases for J; bases not matched to a gene: 5. CDR1 is SGHRS, CDR2 YFSETQ, per germline. CDR3 sequence: CASSLAGRESGELFF. The CDR3 bases are TGCGCCAGCAGCTTGGCCGGGCGGGAGTCCGGGGAGCTGTTTTTT.

In this sample, this clonotype turned up many times. The CDR3 DNA reads as TGCAGTGCCATGGAAAGGGTGGCTGATACAGATACGCAGTATTTT. Its translation is CSAMERVADTDTQYF. V is TRBV20-1 and J is TRBJ2-3; D gene ambiguous. The germline V gene has CDR1 DFQATT and CDR2 SNEGSKA (reference sequence). This CDR3 contains 15 residues. Trimming took off 6 bases at V and 3 bases at J, with 19 bases between the two ends.

This clonotype was seen ten or more times. The V call is TRBV28, the J call TRBJ2-3; 9 bases match TRBD1. V lost 4 bases and J lost 8; bases outside the gene matches: 10. CDR1 MDHEN and CDR2 SYDVKM come from the germline V gene. The CDR3 has 15 amino acids. Written as DNA, the CDR3 is TGTGCCAGCAGTTCAGACAGGGGGTATCAGGGTACGCAGTATTTT. Protein product: CASSSDRGYQGTQYF.

There are a few counts of this clonotype. The chain recombines TRBV7-2 with TRBJ2-2; either TRBD1 or TRBD2 may fit D (7 bases each). Germline CDR1 reads SGHTA; CDR2 reads FQGNSA. V lost 4 bases and J 7 bases, leaving 19 bases between the germline ends. The length of the CDR3 is 16 residues. CDR3 coding DNA: TGTGCCAGCAGCTCAACACAGACAGGGAGGGTCGGGGAGCTGTTTTTT. Protein: CASSSTQTGRVGELFF. The full variable domain, rest sourced from reference TRBV7-2 and TRBJ2-2, is GAGVSQSPSNKVTEKGKDVELRCDPISGHTALYWYRQSLGQGLEFLIYFQGNSAPDKSGLPSDRFSAERTGGSVSTLTIQRTQQEDSAVYLCASSSTQTGRVGELFFGEGSRLTVL.

This clonotype was seen a few times. The chain uses TRBV5-1 and TRBJ2-2; possibly TRBD2 for D (6 bases). The germline V gene encodes CDR1 SGHRS and CDR2 YFSETQ. This CDR3 region has 16 residues. Trimming left V 3 bases short and J 3 bases short, with 15 bases between. The CDR3 protein is CASSYGFGGHTGELFF. DNA for the CDR3: TGCGCCAGCAGCTACGGGTTCGGGGGACACACCGGGGAGCTGTTTTTT.

This clonotype was observed at least ten times. This chain joins TRBV16 and TRBJ1-2; D is unresolved. From germline, CDR1 is KGHSY and CDR2 FQNENV. The CDR3 runs 12 residues. The V end lost 2 bases, the J end lost 1 base, and 2 bases lay between the germline ends. CDR3 amino acids: CASSQNNYGYTF. CDR3 sequence (DNA): TGTGCCAGCAGCCAAAATAACTATGGCTACACCTTC.

The gene calls are TRBV20-1 and TRBJ1-6; D is possibly TRBD1 (6 bases). This CDR3 has 14 residues. V shed 2 bases and J shed 8 bases, with 13 bases lying between them. Germline CDR1 DFQATT, CDR2 SNEGSKA (reference sequence). CDR3 amino acids: CSARPDRSDSPLHF. The CDR3 DNA is TGCAGTGCTAGACCCGACAGGTCGGATTCACCCCTCCACTTT.

The gene calls are TRBV28 and TRBJ2-1; 8 nucleotides agree with TRBD1. Germline-derived CDR1 and CDR2 are MDHEN and SYDVKM. This CDR3 region has 15 residues. V was pared by 2 bases and J by 9 bases, with 9 bases of the junction left unmatched. This chain's CDR3 is CASSLSQGAYIEQFF. CDR3 nucleotide sequence: TGTGCCAGCAGTTTAAGCCAGGGGGCGTATATTGAGCAGTTCTTC.

This clonotype was seen more than once but under ten times. The CDR3 DNA sequence: TGCGCCAGCAGTGAGAACAGGGCAACCCACCAGCCCCAGCATTTT. This encodes CASSENRATHQPQHF. J is TRBJ1-5 and V is TRBV10-2, with D maybe TRBD1 (6 bases). Germline CDR1 reads WSHSY; CDR2 reads SAAADI. The germline V and J ends were trimmed by 2 bases and 7 bases, with 15 bases remaining between them. CDR3 size: 15 residues.

CDR3 sequence reads: CASSGSGRGDTQYF. CDR3 coding DNA: TGTGCCAGCAGCGGATCAGGCAGGGGAGATACGCAGTATTTT. The chain combines TRBV9 with TRBJ2-3; perhaps TRBD1 as D (6 bases). Germline lookup yields CDR1 SGDLS and CDR2 YYNGEE. CDR3 length equals 14 residues. The V end lost 3 bases, the J end lost 5 bases, and 13 bases lay between the germline ends. The full variable domain, its missing parts supplied by reference TRBV9 and TRBJ2-3, is DSGVTQTPKHLITATGQRVTLRCSPRSGDLSVYWYQQSLDQGLQFLIQYYNGEERAKGNILERFSAQQFPDLHSELNLSSLELGDSALYFCASSGSGRGDTQYFGPGTRLTVL.

The genes are TRBV18 and TRBJ2-2; tentative D call: TRBD1 (6 bases). Germline loops: CDR1 KGHSH, CDR2 LQKENI. This CDR3 contains 14 residues. V was cut by 4 bases and J by 4 bases, with 10 bases left in between. The CDR3 region is CASSQGVTTGELFF. The CDR3 nucleotides are TGTGCCAGCTCACAGGGGGTGACCACCGGGGAGCTGTTTTTT. Full variable domain (missing parts from reference TRBV18 and TRBJ2-2): NAGVMQNPRHLVRRRGQEARLRCSPMKGHSHVYWYRQLPEEGLKFMVYLQKENIIDESGMPKERFSAEFPKEGPSILRIQQVVRGDSAAYFCASSQGVTTGELFFGEGSRLTVL.

This chain links TRBV3-1 with TRBJ2-5; perhaps TRBD2 as D (6 bases). V was cut by 0 bases and J by 2 bases, with 10 bases left in between. CDR3 length equals 15 residues. Per germline, CDR1 LGHDT and CDR2 YNNKEL (reference sequence). The CDR3 region has the DNA TGTGCCAGCAGCCAAGAGGGGGGAACTCAAGAGACCCAGTACTTC. This gives the protein CASSQEGGTQETQYF.

This clonotype was counted ten times or more. One end of the junction is discordant with germline, which a read error may explain. The rearrangement joins TRBV12-3 or TRBV12-4 to TRBJ1-5; D ambiguous. The CDR3 consists of 14 residues. The CDR3 loop reads CASSLAGGNQPQHF. The CDR3, as DNA: TGTGCCAGCAGCTTAGCCGGGGGCAATCAGCCCCAGCATTTT.

The chain recombines TRBV5-1 with TRBJ2-5; TRBD2 matches at 10 bases. Trimming took 4 bases from V and 2 from J; bases not matched to a gene: 8. The CDR3 length is 16 residues. Per the germline V gene, CDR1 is SGHRS and CDR2 is YFSETQ. In DNA form, the CDR3 reads TGCGCCAGCAGCCTTAGCGGGGGGAACCTTCAAGAGACCCAGTACTTC. As protein: CASSLSGGNLQETQYF.

This clonotype was found many times. V and J are TRBV6-5 and TRBJ1-5; D not certain. With 2 bases removed from V and 4 bases from J, the gap between germline ends came to 9 bases. The CDR3 loop spans 14 amino acids. CDR1 and CDR2 from the germline V gene are MNHEY and SVGAGI. The CDR3 spells CASSYVSQNQPQHF. The CDR3 bases are TGTGCCAGCAGTTACGTCTCTCAAAATCAGCCCCAGCATTTT.

A few counts support this clonotype. The chain couples TRBV12-3 or TRBV12-4 to TRBJ2-2, with TRBD1 identical over 9 bases. The CDR3 is 15 amino acids. The V segment lost 5 bases and the J segment 6 bases; nucleotides outside the gene matches: 7. CDR3 DNA: TGTGCCAGCAGTCCACGGGGACAGGGAGCCGGGGAGCTGTTTTTT. Encoded protein: CASSPRGQGAGELFF.